This is a list of T cell receptor beta chains from one sample in a study of blood T cell repertoires in COVID-19. Profiled with immunoSEQ multiplex PCR; TCRdb holds only in-frame clones, not every one. The sample consists of under 150,000 clones, approximately 83% of them appearing once. Sample: peripheral blood. Source of these receptors: a man between 40 and 49 years old with active or convalescent COVID-19. The CDR3 runs from the conserved cysteine through the conserved F or W. The D gene is left open where the match is weak. Only some rows state a clone size, as once, few, many or a class for expanded clones.

D gene	V gene	clone size	J gene	CDR3 DNA	CDR3 protein
TRBD1	TRBV7-2	NA	TRBJ2-4	TGTGCCAGCAGCCCCGGGACAGAAAACATTCAGTACTTC	CASSPGTENIQYF
NA	TRBV7-2	NA	TRBJ1-5	TGTGCCAGCAGCTTAGAGGCGGCGGATCAGCCCCAGCATTTT	CASSLEAADQPQHF
TRBD2	TRBV6-5	NA	TRBJ2-1	TGTGCCAGCAGGCCACTGGGGGGGGAGACCCGGGAGCAGTTCTTC	CASRPLGGETREQFF
NA	TRBV9	NA	TRBJ2-5	TGTGCCAGCAGCGTAGCTGGGGGACTTCAAGAGACCCAGTACTTC	CASSVAGGLQETQYF
NA	TRBV6-2/TRBV6-3	NA	TRBJ1-5	TGTGCCAGCAGTTACTCAGGAGGAATTCAGCCCCAGCATTTT	CASSYSGGIQPQHF
NA	TRBV7-3	NA	TRBJ2-1	TGTGCCAGCAGCTCCCGCCGGTCTCCAGCGGCTAGCTCCTACAATGAGCAGTTCTTC	CASSSRRSPAASSYNEQFF
TRBD2	TRBV3-1/TRBV3-2	NA	TRBJ2-7	TGTGCCAGCAGCCCGCGGACTAGCGAAAACTACGAGCAGTACTTC	CASSPRTSENYEQYF
TRBD1	TRBV18	once	TRBJ2-5	TGTGCCAGCTCACCGTTCGGACAGGACCAAGAGACCCAGTACTTC	CASSPFGQDQETQYF
NA	TRBV7-2	NA	TRBJ2-5	TGTGCCAGCAGCTTAGGCGGTTACCAAGAGACCCAGTACTTC	CASSLGGYQETQYF
NA	TRBV6-5	NA	TRBJ1-2	TGTGCCAGCAGTTACTCGATTCAGGGGAGGGATGGCTACACCTTC	CASSYSIQGRDGYTF
TRBD1	TRBV19	NA	TRBJ1-1	TGTGCCAGTAGTATGCGGGACAGCATAACAATGAACACTGAAGCTTTCTTT	CASSMRDSITMNTEAFF
NA	TRBV9	once	TRBJ2-5	TGTGCCAGCAGCGTAGGTCTGAGCAGGGTGGAGACCCAGTACTTC	CASSVGLSRVETQYF
TRBD1	TRBV9	NA	TRBJ2-2	TGTGCCAGCAGCAAGAGACAGGGTAGTAAGTACACCGGGGAGCTGTTTTTT	CASSKRQGSKYTGELFF
NA	TRBV6-2/TRBV6-3	once	TRBJ1-6	TGTGCCAGCAGTTGGGGGGGCGCGGGTTCACCCCTCCACTTT	CASSWGGAGSPLHF
NA	TRBV4-2	NA	TRBJ2-3	TGTGCCAGCAGCCAAGAATTACGTCGTTTAGACTTCACAGATACGCAGTATTTT	CASSQELRRLDFTDTQYF
TRBD1	TRBV10-2	NA	TRBJ2-7	TGCGCCAGCAGTAGATTAGGGGGCCAGGACGGAGGCGAGCAGTACTTC	CASSRLGGQDGGEQYF
TRBD2	TRBV9	NA	TRBJ2-7	TGTGCCAGCAGCCCACACTCCAGTGAAGCGGGGGGCGACGAGCAGTACTTC	CASSPHSSEAGGDEQYF
NA	TRBV6-5	NA	TRBJ2-2	TGTGCCAGCACCCATTCAACCGGGGAGCTGTTTTTT	CASTHSTGELFF
NA	TRBV7-2	NA	TRBJ1-2	TGTGCCAGCAGCTTAGACAGGGACTATGGCTACACCTTC	CASSLDRDYGYTF
NA	TRBV11-2	NA	TRBJ1-3	TGTGCCAGCAGCTTAGGAGCAGGTTCTGGAAACACCATATATTTT	CASSLGAGSGNTIYF
TRBD1	TRBV10-2	NA	TRBJ2-1	TGCGCCAGCAGCTTGACAGGGAAAAATGAGCAGTTCTTC	CASSLTGKNEQFF
NA	TRBV4-3	NA	TRBJ2-7	TGCGCCAGCAGCCAAGAGGGGGCAACGTTAAGCGAGCAGTACTTC	CASSQEGATLSEQYF
TRBD2	TRBV5-1	NA	TRBJ2-5	TGCGCCAGCAGCTTGGCCGGGGGGGAGAGAGAGACCCAGTACTTC	CASSLAGGERETQYF
NA	TRBV25-1	NA	TRBJ2-7	TGTGCCAGCAGTGCTCAGCGCGGGCAGTACTTC	CASSAQRGQYF
NA	TRBV10-1	once	TRBJ2-3	TGCGCCAGCAGGCCTGGATCGGGTTCAGATACGCAGTATTTT	CASRPGSGSDTQYF
NA	TRBV2	NA	TRBJ1-3	TGTGCCAGCAGACCTATATCGGGGGGTGTAGGTGGAAACACCATATATTTT	CASRPISGGVGGNTIYF
NA	TRBV12-3/TRBV12-4	NA	TRBJ2-5	TGTGCCAGCAGTATACAGGGCCGGGAGACCCAGTACTTC	CASSIQGRETQYF
NA	TRBV6-5	NA	TRBJ1-4	TGTGCCAGCAGTTACAGCCTTAGTAATGAAAAACTGTTTTTT	CASSYSLSNEKLFF
TRBD1	TRBV28	NA	TRBJ1-2	TGTGCCAGCAGTTTGCCGGGACAGGGAGACTATGGCTACACCTTC	CASSLPGQGDYGYTF
NA	TRBV6-2/TRBV6-3	few	TRBJ2-7	TGTGCCAGCAGTTACGTACAGGGCTACGAGCAGTACTTC	CASSYVQGYEQYF
TRBD2	TRBV7-3	NA	TRBJ2-5	TGTGCCAGCAGCAAAAGCGGGGGCGATGAAGAGACCCAGTACTTC	CASSKSGGDEETQYF
NA	TRBV6-5	NA	TRBJ1-5	TGTGCCACCGACGGAACCTGGGGGGGCAATCAGCCCCAGCATTTT	CATDGTWGGNQPQHF
NA	TRBV27	NA	TRBJ2-2	TGTGCCAGCAGTTCGGGGGATGTCGGGGAGCTGTTTTTT	CASSSGDVGELFF
NA	TRBV7-9	NA	TRBJ1-2	TGTGCCAGCAGCTTACCAATACCGCAGGAGGGGACCAACTATGGCTACACCTTC	CASSLPIPQEGTNYGYTF
NA	TRBV27	NA	TRBJ1-5	TGTGCCAGCGGAGCTCCCAGGGGTCAGCCCCAGCATTTT	CASGAPRGQPQHF
TRBD1	TRBV5-4	NA	TRBJ1-6	TGTGCCAGCAGCTACCCGGACAGGGATAATTCACCCCTCCACTTT	CASSYPDRDNSPLHF